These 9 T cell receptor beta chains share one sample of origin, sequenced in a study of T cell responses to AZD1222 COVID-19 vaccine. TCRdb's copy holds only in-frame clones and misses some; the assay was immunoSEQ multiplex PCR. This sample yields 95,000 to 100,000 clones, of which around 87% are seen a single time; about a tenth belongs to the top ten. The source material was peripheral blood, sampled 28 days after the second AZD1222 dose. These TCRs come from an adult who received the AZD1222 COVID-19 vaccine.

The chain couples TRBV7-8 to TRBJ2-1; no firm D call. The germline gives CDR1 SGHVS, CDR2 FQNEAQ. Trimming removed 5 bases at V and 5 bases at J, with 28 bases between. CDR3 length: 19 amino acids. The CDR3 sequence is CASSPSESRTPRPDNEQFF. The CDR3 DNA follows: TGTGCCAGCAGCCCCTCTGAATCTCGAACGCCCCGGCCGGACAATGAGCAGTTCTTC.

The CDR3 sequence: CASSLDPGGYTF. CDR3 sequence (DNA): TGTGCCAGCAGCCTTGACCCCGGGGGCTACACCTTC. The chain combines TRBV12-3 or TRBV12-4 with TRBJ1-2; D unclear. The CDR3 is 12 amino acids. Trimming took off 6 bases at V and 8 bases at J, with 13 bases between the two ends.

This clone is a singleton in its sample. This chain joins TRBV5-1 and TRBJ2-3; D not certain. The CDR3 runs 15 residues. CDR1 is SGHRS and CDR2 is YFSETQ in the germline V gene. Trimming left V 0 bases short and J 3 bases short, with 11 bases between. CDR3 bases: TGCGCCAGCAGCTTGGTTTCCCCCCGGACAGATACGCAGTATTTT. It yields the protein CASSLVSPRTDTQYF.

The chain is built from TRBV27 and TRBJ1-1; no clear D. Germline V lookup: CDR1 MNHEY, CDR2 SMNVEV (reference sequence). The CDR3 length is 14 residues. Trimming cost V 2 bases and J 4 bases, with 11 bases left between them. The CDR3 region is CASSLGNTGTEAFF. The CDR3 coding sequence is TGTGCCAGCAGTTTAGGGAATACTGGCACTGAAGCTTTCTTT.

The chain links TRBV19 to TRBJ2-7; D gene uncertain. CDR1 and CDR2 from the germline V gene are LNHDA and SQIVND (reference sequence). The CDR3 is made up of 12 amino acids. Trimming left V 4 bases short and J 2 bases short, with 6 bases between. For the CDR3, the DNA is TGTGCCAGTAGTACCTCCACCTACGAGCAGTACTTC. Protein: CASSTSTYEQYF. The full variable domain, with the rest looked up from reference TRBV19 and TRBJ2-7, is DGGITQSPKYLFRKEGQNVTLSCEQNLNHDAMYWYRQDPGQGLRLIYYSQIVNDFQKGDIAEGYSVSREKKESFPLTVTSAQKNPTAFYLCASSTSTYEQYFGPGTRLTVT.

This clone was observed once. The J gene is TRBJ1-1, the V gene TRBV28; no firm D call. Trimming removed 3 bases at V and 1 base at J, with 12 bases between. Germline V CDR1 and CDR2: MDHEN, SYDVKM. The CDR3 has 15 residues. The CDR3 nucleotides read TGTGCCAGCAGTTTTGGGGATGCGAGGAACACTGAAGCTTTCTTT. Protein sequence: CASSFGDARNTEAFF.

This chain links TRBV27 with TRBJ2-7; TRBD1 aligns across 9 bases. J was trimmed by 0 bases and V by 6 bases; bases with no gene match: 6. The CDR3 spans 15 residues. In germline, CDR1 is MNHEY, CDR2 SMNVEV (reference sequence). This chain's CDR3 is CASRAQGALSYEQYF. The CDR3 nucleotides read TGTGCCAGCAGGGCACAGGGGGCCCTCTCCTACGAGCAGTACTTC.

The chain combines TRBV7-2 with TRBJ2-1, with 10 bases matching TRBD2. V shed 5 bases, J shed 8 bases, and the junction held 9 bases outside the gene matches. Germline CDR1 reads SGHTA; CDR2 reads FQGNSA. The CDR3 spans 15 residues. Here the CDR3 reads CASSPNGLAEDEQFF. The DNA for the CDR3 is TGTGCCAGCAGCCCGAATGGACTAGCGGAGGATGAGCAGTTCTTC.

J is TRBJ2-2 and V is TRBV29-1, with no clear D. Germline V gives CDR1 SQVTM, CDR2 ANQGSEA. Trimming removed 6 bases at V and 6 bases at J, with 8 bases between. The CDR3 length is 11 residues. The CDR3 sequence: CSVRNPGELFF. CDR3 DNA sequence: TGCAGCGTCCGAAATCCCGGGGAGCTGTTTTTT.